These 8 T cell receptor beta chains share one sample of origin, sequenced in a study of OX40 agonist ivuxolimab in advanced cancers. The method was immunoSEQ multiplex PCR; TCRdb's version includes in-frame clones alone and lacks a portion of them. The sample has approximately 70,000 clones; around nine tenths are singletons. The sample consisted of CD4+ or CD8+ T cells sorted from blood, taken in a trial of the OX40 agonist ivuxolimab. The receptors were sampled from an adult with an advanced solid tumor such as melanoma, head and neck, liver or kidney cancer.

V is TRBV4-1 and J is TRBJ2-7, with D possibly being TRBD1 (6 bases). The V gene lost 1 base and the J gene lost 4 bases, with 14 bases spanning the gap. CDR1 is MGHRA and CDR2 is YSYEKL in the germline V gene. This CDR3 has 15 amino acids. CDR3 sequence reads: CASSQAYNRAYEQYF. CDR3 nucleotides: TGCGCCAGCAGCCAAGCCTATAACAGGGCGTACGAGCAGTACTTC.

The chain combines TRBV5-6 with TRBJ1-2; D is unresolved. Germline lookup yields CDR1 SGHDT and CDR2 YYEEEE. Trimming took 3 bases from V and 7 from J, leaving 16 bases between them. This CDR3 is built from 14 residues. DNA for the CDR3: TGTGCCAGCAGCTCCCGGGATCTTTTATCTGGCTACACCTTC. This sequence encodes CASSSRDLLSGYTF. The full variable domain, rest sourced from reference TRBV5-6 and TRBJ1-2, is DAGVTQSPTHLIKTRGQQVTLRCSPKSGHDTVSWYQQALGQGPQFIFQYYEEEERQRGNFPDRFSGHQFPNYSSELNVNALLLGDSALYLCASSSRDLLSGYTFGSGTRLTVV.

This chain connects TRBV7-3 to TRBJ2-7; the D call may be TRBD1 or TRBD2 (5 bases each). V shed 2 bases and J shed 2 bases, with 10 bases lying between them. Germline V CDR1 and CDR2: SGHTA, FQGTGA. The CDR3 runs 14 residues. CDR3 in amino acids: CASSLGDGAYEQYF. The CDR3, as DNA: TGTGCCAGCAGCTTAGGGGACGGAGCCTACGAGCAGTACTTC.

The rearrangement joins TRBV5-4 to TRBJ2-1, with TRBD2 identical over 7 bases. In germline, CDR1 is SGHNT, CDR2 YYREEE (reference sequence). The CDR3 has 14 amino acids. V gave up 0 bases and J gave up 9 bases; unmatched junction bases: 6. CDR3 sequence reads: CASSLDGGSGEQFF. The DNA of the CDR3 is TGTGCCAGCAGCTTGGACGGGGGGTCAGGTGAGCAGTTCTTC.

The chain combines TRBV5-1 with TRBJ2-1; TRBD2 matches at 9 bases. Germline V CDR1 and CDR2: SGHRS, YFSETQ. This CDR3 has 15 residues. Germline trimming cut 2 bases from V and 7 bases from J; bases unmatched to any gene: 7. The CDR3 sequence is CASSFSGSVGNEQFF. As DNA, the CDR3 is TGCGCCAGCAGCTTTAGCGGGAGTGTGGGGAATGAGCAGTTCTTC.

J is TRBJ1-1 and V is TRBV6-5; no clear D gene. The CDR3 is 13 amino acids. Deletions cut 1 base from V and 1 base from J, with 4 bases between. CDR1 is MNHEY and CDR2 is SVGAGI in the germline V gene. CDR3 sequence: CASSYWENTEAFF. CDR3 nucleotide sequence: TGTGCCAGCAGTTACTGGGAGAACACTGAAGCTTTCTTT.

This chain joins TRBV27 and TRBJ2-5; a weak D match, TRBD1 (5 bases). This CDR3 is 14 amino acids long. CDR1 is MNHEY and CDR2 is SMNVEV in the germline V gene (reference sequence). V dropped 8 bases and J dropped 5 bases, with 18 bases sitting between them. The CDR3 DNA reads as TGTGCCAGCTCCCCCTTCCAGGGTCGGGAGACCCAGTACTTC. Amino acid sequence: CASSPFQGRETQYF.

This CDR3 is CASSLNGETQFF. Written as DNA, the CDR3 is TGTGCCAGCAGTCTTAACGGAGAAACCCAGTTCTTC. The V and J genes are TRBV11-2 and TRBJ2-1, with no clear D. The CDR3 consists of 12 residues. V lost 6 bases and J lost 13, with 16 bases in between. Germline V gene sequence: CDR1 SGHAT, CDR2 FQNNGV.